These 4 T cell receptor beta chains originate from one sample sequenced in a study of T-cell reconstitution after alpha-beta-depleted transplantation in children. As it was prepared, the TCRbeta library received unique molecular identifiers. TCRdb fed the PCR reads into MiXCR, producing one record per CDR3 protein. The sample includes around 94,000 distinct CDR3 sequences, around 5.9% seen only once; the top ten take about 6%. The sequencing used PBMCs, mostly from graft donor cells, collected 60 days after TCRalphabeta/CD19-depleted stem cell transplant. Receptor source: a female patient under 10 years old who had a stem cell transplant for Fanconi anemia, so the T cells may come from the graft donor.

The V gene is TRBV15, the J gene TRBJ1-4, with 7 nucleotides matching TRBD1. This CDR3 spans 15 amino acids. CDR1 is LNHNV, CDR2 YYDKDF, per germline (reference sequence). After removal of 4 bases from V and 6 bases from J, the junction contained 8 bases not matched to a gene. CDR3 nucleotides: TGTGCCACCAGCAAAGACCAGGGGGACTATGAAAAACTGTTTTTT. The encoded protein is CATSKDQGDYEKLFF.

CDR3 sequence (DNA): TGTGCCAGCAGCTTAATGCCGATGACTGGAAACACCATATATTTT. Encoded protein: CASSLMPMTGNTIYF. The chain employs TRBV7-2 and TRBJ1-3; D is unresolved. The CDR3 has 15 residues. Trimming left V 2 bases short and J 2 bases short, with 10 bases between. Germline CDR1 reads SGHTA; CDR2 reads FQGNSA.

This clonotype was seen only a few times. This chain uses TRBV2 with TRBJ2-7; no reliable D call. The CDR3 contains 14 residues. Germline V gene sequence: CDR1 SNHLY, CDR2 FYNNEI. Trimming removed 3 bases at V and 3 bases at J, with 12 bases between. The DNA of the CDR3 is TGTGCCAGCAGTGATTCGGGTTTAGTCTACGAGCAGTACTTC. Its translation is CASSDSGLVYEQYF.

Ten or more counts support this clonotype. The genes are TRBV10-3 and TRBJ2-3; 12 bases match TRBD2. V trimming: 6 bases; J trimming: 0 bases; junction bases outside the gene matches: 10. Germline CDR1 reads ENHRY; CDR2 reads SYGVKD. The CDR3 spans 18 residues. The CDR3 here is CAISLAGGKLASTDTQYF. The CDR3 bases are TGTGCCATCAGCCTAGCGGGAGGGAAACTTGCTAGCACAGATACGCAGTATTTT.